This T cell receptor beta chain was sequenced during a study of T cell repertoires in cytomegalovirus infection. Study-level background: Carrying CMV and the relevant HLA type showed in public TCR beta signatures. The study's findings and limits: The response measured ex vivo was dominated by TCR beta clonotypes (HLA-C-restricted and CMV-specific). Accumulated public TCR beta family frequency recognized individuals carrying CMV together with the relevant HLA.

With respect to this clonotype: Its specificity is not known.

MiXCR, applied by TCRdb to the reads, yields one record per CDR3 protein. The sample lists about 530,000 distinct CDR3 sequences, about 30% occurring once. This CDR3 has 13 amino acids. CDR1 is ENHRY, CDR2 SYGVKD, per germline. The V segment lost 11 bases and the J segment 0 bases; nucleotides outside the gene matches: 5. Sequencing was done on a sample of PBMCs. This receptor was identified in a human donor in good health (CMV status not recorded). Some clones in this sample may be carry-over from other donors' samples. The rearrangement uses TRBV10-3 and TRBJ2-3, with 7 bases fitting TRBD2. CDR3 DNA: TGTGCCGTACTAGCGCCCAGCACAGATACGCAGTATTTT. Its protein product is CAVLAPSTDTQYF.